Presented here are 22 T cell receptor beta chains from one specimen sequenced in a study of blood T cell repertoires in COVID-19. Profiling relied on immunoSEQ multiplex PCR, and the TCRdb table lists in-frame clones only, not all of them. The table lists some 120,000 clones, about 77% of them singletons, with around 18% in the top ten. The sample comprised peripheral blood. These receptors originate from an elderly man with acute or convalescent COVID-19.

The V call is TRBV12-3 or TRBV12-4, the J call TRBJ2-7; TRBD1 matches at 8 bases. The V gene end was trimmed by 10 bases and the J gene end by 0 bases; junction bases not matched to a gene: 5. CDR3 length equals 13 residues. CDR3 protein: CATAGQDSYEQYF. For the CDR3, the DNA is TGTGCCACCGCGGGACAGGACTCCTACGAGCAGTACTTC.

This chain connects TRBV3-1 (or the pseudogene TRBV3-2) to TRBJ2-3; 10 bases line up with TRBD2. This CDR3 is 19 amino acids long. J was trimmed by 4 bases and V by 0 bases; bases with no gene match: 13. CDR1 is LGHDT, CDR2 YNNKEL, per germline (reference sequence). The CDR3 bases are TGTGCCAGCAGCCAAGATTGGGGCCTAAGCGGGGGGGCCTCAGATACGCAGTATTTT. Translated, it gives CASSQDWGLSGGASDTQYF.

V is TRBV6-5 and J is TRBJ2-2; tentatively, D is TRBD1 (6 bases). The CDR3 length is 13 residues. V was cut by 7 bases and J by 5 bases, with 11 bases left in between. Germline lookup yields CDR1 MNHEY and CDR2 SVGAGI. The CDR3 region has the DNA TGTGCCAGCACGAACAGGGAGACCGGGGAGCTGTTTTTT. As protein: CASTNRETGELFF.

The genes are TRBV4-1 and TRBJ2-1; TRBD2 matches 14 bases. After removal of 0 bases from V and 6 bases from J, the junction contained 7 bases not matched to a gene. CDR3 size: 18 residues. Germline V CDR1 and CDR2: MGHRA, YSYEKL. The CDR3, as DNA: TGCGCCAGCAGCCAAGATTTTGGACTAGCGGGGGGCGGCAATGAGCAGTTCTTC. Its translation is CASSQDFGLAGGGNEQFF.

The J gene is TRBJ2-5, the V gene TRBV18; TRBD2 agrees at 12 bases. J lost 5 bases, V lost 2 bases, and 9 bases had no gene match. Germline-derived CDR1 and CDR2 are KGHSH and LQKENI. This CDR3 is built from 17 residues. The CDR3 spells CASSPGLAGPSGETQYF. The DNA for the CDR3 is TGTGCCAGCTCACCAGGACTAGCGGGGCCCTCCGGGGAGACCCAGTACTTC.

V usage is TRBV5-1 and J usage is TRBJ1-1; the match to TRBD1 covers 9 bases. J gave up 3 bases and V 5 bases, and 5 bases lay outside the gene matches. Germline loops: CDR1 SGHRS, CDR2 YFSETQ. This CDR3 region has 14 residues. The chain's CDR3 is CASRQGAADTEAFF. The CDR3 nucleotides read TGCGCCAGCAGACAGGGGGCGGCGGACACTGAAGCTTTCTTT.

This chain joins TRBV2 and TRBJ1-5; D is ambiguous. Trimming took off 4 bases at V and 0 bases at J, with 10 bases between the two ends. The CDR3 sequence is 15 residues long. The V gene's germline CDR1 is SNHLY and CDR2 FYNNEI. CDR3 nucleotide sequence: TGTGCCAGCAGTGGGTCCGGACTTAGCAATCAGCCCCAGCATTTT. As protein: CASSGSGLSNQPQHF.

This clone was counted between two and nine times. This chain's CDR3 is CASSSGNEQYF. In DNA form, the CDR3 reads TGTGCCAGCAGCTCGGGGAACGAGCAGTACTTC. The chain combines TRBV5-4 with TRBJ2-7; maybe TRBD2 (5 bases). Trimming stripped 3 bases from V and 5 bases from J, with 6 bases between. The CDR3 consists of 11 residues. Germline V gene lookup returns CDR1 SGHNT and CDR2 YYREEE (reference sequence).

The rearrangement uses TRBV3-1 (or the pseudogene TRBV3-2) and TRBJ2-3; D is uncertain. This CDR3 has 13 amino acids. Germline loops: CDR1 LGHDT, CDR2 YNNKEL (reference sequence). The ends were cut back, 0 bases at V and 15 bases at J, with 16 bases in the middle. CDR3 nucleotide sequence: TGTGCCAGCAGCCAAGAAACGGCCTTGAGGCGATATTTT. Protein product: CASSQETALRRYF.

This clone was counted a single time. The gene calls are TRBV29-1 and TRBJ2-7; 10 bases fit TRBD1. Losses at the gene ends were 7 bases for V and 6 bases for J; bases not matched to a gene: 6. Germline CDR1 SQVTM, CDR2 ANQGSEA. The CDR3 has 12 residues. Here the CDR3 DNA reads TGCAGCGGCCGGGACAGGGGTGGCGAGCAGTACTTC. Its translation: CSGRDRGGEQYF.

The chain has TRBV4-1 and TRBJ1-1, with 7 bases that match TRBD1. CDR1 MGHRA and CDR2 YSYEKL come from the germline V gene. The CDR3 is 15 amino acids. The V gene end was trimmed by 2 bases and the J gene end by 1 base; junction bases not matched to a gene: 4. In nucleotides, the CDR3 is TGCGCCAGCAGCCAATCGGACAGGAAGAACACTGAAGCTTTCTTT. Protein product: CASSQSDRKNTEAFF.

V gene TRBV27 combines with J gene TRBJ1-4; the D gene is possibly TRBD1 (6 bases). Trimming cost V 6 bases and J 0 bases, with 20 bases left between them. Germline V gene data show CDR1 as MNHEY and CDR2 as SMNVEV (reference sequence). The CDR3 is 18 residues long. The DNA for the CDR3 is TGTGCCAGCAGGTCAACTACAGGGAGATCTGCAACTAATGAAAAACTGTTTTTT. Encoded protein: CASRSTTGRSATNEKLFF.

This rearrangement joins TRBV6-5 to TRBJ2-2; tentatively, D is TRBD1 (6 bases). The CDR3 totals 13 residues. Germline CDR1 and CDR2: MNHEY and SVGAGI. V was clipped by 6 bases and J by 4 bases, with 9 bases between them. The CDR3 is CASRGGPTGELFF. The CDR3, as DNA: TGTGCCAGCAGAGGGGGACCCACCGGGGAGCTGTTTTTT.

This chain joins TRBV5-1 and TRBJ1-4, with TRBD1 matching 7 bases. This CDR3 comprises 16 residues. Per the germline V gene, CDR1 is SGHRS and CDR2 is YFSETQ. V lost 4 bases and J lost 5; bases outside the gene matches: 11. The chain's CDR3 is CASSPGTAFSNEKLFF. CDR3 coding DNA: TGCGCCAGCAGCCCTGGGACAGCCTTTTCCAATGAAAAACTGTTTTTT.

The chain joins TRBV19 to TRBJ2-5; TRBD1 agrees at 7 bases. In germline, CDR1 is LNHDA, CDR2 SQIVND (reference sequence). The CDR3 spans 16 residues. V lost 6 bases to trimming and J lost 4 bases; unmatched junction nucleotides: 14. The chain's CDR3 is CASRATGLGSGETQYF. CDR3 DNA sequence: TGTGCCAGTAGGGCGACAGGGTTGGGATCGGGAGAGACCCAGTACTTC.

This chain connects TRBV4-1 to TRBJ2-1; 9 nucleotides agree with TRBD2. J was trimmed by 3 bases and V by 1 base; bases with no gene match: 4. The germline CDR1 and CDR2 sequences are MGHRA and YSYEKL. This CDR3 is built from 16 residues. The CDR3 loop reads CASSQAMRGGYNEQFF. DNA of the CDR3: TGCGCCAGCAGCCAAGCCATGCGGGGGGGCTACAATGAGCAGTTCTTC.

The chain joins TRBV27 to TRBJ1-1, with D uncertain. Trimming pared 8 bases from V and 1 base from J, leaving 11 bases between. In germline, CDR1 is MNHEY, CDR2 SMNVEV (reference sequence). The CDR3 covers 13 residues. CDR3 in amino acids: CASSLFWNTEAFF. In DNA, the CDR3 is TGTGCCAGCTCTCTTTTTTGGAACACTGAAGCTTTCTTT.

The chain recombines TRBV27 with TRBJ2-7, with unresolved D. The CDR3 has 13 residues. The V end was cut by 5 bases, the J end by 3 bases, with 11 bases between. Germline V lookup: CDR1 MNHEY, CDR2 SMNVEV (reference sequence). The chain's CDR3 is CASSRRRFYEQYF. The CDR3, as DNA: TGTGCCAGCAGTCGAAGGCGGTTCTACGAGCAGTACTTC.

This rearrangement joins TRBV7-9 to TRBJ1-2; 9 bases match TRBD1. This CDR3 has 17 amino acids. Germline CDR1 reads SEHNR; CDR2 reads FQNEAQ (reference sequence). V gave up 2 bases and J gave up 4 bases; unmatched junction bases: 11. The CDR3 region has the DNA TGTGCCAGCAGCTTATCTAAGGGACAGGGTATAATCTATGGCTACACCTTC. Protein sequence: CASSLSKGQGIIYGYTF.

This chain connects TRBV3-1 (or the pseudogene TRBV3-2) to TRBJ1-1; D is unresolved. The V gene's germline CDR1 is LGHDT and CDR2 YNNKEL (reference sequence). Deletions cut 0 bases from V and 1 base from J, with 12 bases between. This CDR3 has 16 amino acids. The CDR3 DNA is TGTGCCAGCAGCCAAGATTTAGGACTCCAGAACACTGAAGCTTTCTTT. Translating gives CASSQDLGLQNTEAFF.

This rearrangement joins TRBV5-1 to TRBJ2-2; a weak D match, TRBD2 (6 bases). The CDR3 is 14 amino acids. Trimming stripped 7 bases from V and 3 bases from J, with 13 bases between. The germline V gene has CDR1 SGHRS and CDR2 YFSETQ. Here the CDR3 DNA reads TGCGCCAGCGGCCGGGTAGCGGACACCGGGGAGCTGTTTTTT. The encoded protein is CASGRVADTGELFF.

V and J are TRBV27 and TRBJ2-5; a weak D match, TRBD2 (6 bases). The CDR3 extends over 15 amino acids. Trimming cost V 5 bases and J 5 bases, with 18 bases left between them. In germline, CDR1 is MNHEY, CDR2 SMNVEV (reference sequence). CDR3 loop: CASSTGLPRDETQYF. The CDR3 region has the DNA TGTGCCAGCAGTACGGGACTGCCACGGGACGAGACCCAGTACTTC.